This T cell receptor (beta chain) was sequenced during a study of T cells after posttransplantation cyclophosphamide. The study, taken as a whole, reports: Skin or GI-infiltrating T cells shared few TRB sequences with blood.

The CDR3 is 14 residues long. V lost 5 bases and J lost 5; bases outside the gene matches: 9. Per germline, CDR1 SGHDN and CDR2 FVKESK. Busulfan-fludarabine conditioning, marrow transplant, and cyclophosphamide on days +3 and +4 were administered. As to this clone: Its antigen is unidentified.

Produced via immunoSEQ multiplex PCR; TCRdb's table is partial and in-frame only. This table holds about 4,300 clones, 77% found once. The chain is built from TRBV14 and TRBJ2-7; TRBD1 matches 7 bases. This specimen was PBMCs, taken 29 days after a stem cell transplant with posttransplant cyclophosphamide. This receptor was identified in a male patient in his fifties who received an allogeneic stem cell transplant from an unrelated donor, was CMV-positive, and had acute GVHD only. Some of the T cells may derive from the graft donor. This CDR3 reads CASSYSLTGDEQYF. CDR3 in DNA: TGTGCCAGCAGCTACTCCCTCACAGGGGACGAGCAGTACTTC.